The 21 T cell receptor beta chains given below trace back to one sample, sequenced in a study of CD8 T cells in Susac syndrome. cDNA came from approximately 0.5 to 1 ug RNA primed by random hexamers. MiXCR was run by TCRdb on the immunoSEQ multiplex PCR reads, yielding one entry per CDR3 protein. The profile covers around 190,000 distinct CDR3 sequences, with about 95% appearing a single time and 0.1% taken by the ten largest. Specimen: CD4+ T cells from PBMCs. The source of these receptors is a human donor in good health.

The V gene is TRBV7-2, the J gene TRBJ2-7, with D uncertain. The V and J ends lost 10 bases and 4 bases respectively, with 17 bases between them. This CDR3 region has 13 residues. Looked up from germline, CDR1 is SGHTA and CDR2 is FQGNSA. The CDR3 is CATAPTRFYEQYF. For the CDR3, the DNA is TGTGCCACCGCTCCGACTCGTTTTTACGAGCAGTACTTC.

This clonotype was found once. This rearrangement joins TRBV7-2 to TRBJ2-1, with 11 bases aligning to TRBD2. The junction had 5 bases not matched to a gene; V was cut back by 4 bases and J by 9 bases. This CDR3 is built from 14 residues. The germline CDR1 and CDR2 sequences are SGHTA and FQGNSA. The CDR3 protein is CASSSLSGRGEQFF. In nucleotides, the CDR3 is TGTGCCAGCAGCTCCCTTAGCGGGAGGGGTGAGCAGTTCTTC.

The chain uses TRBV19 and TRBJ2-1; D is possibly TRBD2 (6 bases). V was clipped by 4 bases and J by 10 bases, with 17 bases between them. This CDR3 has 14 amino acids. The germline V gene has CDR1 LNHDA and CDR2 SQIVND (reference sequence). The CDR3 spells CASSTRGDLREQFF. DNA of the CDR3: TGTGCCAGTAGTACCCGCGGGGACCTCAGGGAGCAGTTCTTC.

The DNA of the CDR3 is TGCAGCGTTGAACTAGCGGGAGGGGGATACAATGAGCAGTTCTTC. As protein: CSVELAGGGYNEQFF. This chain connects TRBV29-1 to TRBJ2-1; 12 bases agree with TRBD2. The CDR3 loop spans 15 amino acids. Germline CDR1 is SQVTM and CDR2 is ANQGSEA. V shed 2 bases and J 4 bases; nucleotides not matched to a gene: 3.

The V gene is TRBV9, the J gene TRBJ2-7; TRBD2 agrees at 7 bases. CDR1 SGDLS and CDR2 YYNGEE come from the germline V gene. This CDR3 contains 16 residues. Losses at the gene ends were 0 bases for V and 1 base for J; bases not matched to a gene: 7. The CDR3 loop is CASSVGAGIGSYEQYF. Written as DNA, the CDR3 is TGTGCCAGCAGCGTAGGAGCGGGAATCGGATCCTACGAGCAGTACTTC.

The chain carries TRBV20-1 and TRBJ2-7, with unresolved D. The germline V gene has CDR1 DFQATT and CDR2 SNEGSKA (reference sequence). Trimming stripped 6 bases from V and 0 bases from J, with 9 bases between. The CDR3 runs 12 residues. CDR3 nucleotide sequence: TGCAGTGCCGGACCGAGCTCCTACGAGCAGTACTTC. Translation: CSAGPSSYEQYF.

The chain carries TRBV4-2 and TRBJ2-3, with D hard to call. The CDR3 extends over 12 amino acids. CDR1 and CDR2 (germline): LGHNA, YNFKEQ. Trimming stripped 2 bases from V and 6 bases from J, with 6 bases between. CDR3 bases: TGTGCCAGCAGCCAAATGGAGGATACGCAGTATTTT. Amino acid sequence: CASSQMEDTQYF.

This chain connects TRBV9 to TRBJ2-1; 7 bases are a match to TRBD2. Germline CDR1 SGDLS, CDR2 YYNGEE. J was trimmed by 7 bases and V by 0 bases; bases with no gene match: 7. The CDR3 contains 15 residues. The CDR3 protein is CASSVATGLLNEQFF. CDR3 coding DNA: TGTGCCAGCAGCGTAGCTACGGGACTACTAAATGAGCAGTTCTTC.

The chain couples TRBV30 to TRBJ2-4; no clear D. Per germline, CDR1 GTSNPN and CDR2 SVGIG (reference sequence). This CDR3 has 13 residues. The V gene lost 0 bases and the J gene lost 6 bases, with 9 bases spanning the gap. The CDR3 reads CAWSVSAPNIQYF. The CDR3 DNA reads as TGTGCCTGGAGTGTATCTGCACCAAACATTCAGTACTTC.

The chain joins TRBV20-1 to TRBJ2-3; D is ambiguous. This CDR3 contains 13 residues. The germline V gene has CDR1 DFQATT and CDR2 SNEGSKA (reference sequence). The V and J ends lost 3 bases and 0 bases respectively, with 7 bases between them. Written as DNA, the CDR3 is TGCAGTGCTAGCGCCACTAGCACAGATACGCAGTATTTT. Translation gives CSASATSTDTQYF.

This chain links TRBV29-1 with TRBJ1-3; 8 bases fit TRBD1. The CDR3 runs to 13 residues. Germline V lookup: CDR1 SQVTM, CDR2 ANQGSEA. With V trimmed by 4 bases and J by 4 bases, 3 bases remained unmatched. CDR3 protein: CSVADRDGNTIYF. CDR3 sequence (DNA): TGCAGCGTTGCGGACAGGGACGGAAACACCATATATTTT.

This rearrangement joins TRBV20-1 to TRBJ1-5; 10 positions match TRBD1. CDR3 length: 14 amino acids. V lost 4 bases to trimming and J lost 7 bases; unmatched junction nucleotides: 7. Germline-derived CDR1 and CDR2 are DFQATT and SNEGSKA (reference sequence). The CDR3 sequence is CSAMAGTGDQPQHF. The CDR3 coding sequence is TGCAGTGCTATGGCCGGGACAGGGGACCAGCCCCAGCATTTT.

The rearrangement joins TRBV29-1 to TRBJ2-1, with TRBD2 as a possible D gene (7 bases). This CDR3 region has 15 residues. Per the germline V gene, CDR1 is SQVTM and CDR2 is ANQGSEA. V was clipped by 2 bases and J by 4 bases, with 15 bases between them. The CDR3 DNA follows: TGCAGCGTTGAAAAACCGGGGGGCTTTTACAATGAGCAGTTCTTC. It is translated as CSVEKPGGFYNEQFF.

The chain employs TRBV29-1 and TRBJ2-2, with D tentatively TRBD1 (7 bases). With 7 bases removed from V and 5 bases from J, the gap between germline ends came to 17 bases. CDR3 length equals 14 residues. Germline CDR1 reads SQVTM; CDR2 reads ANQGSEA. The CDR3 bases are TGCAGCGGTGGAGGGGGCGTAAATACCGGGGAGCTGTTTTTT. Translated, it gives CSGGGGVNTGELFF.

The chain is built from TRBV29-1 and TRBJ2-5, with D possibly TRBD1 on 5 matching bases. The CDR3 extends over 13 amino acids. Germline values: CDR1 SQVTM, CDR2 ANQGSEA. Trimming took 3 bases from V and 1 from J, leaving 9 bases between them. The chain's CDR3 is CSVEVDSQETQYF. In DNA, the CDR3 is TGCAGCGTTGAGGTTGACAGCCAAGAGACCCAGTACTTC.

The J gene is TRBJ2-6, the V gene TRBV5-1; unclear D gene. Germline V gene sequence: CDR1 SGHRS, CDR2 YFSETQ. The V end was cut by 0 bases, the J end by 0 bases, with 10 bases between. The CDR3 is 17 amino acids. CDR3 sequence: CASSLGSTHSGANVLTF. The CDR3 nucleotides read TGCGCCAGCAGCTTGGGTTCCACTCACTCTGGGGCCAACGTCCTGACTTTC.

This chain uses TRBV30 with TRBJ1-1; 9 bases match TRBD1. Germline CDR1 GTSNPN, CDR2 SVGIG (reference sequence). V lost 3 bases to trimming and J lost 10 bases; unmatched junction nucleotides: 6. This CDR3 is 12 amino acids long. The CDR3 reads CAWSTDRGGAFF. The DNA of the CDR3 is TGTGCCTGGAGCACCGACAGGGGGGGAGCTTTCTTT.

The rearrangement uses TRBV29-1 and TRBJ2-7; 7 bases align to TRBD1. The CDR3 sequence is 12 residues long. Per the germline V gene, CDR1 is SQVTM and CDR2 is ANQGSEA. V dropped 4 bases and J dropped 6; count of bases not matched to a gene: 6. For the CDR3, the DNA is TGCAGCGTTGCTAGGGGGCGACTCGAGCAGTACTTC. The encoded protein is CSVARGRLEQYF.

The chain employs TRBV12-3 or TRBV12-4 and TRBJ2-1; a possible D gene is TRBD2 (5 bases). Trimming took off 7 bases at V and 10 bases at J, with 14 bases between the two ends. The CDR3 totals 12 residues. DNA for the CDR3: TGTGCCAGCATGTCCCAGGAGGAGGAGCAGTTCTTC. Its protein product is CASMSQEEEQFF.

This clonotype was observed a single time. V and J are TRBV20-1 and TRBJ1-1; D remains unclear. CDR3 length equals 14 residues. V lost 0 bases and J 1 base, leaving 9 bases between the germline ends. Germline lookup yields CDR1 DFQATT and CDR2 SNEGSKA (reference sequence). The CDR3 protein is CSARDIRANTEAFF. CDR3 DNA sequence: TGCAGTGCTAGAGATATAAGGGCGAACACTGAAGCTTTCTTT.

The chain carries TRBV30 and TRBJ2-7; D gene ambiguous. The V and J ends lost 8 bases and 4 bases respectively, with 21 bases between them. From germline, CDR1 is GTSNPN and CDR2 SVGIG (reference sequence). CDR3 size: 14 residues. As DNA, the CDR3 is TGTGCCCACCGGCTGAAGGGCGGTTCGTACGAGCAGTACTTC. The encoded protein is CAHRLKGGSYEQYF.